This passage covers 30 T cell receptor beta chains from one sample sequenced in a study of post-analysis software for immune sequencing data. Whole-study findings and limits: With TRBV5-6, TRBV5-1 and TRBV20-1 included, about five TRBV segments were more frequent in patients than in controls.

TCR beta cDNA libraries included unique molecular identifiers. Using its own MiXCR run on the PCR reads, TCRdb lists one record per CDR3 protein. The repertoire holds around 700,000 distinct CDR3 sequences, approximately 59% seen once, with approximately 11% in the top ten. Their recognized antigens are unknown. Sequenced sample: blood. The source is a girl aged 2 to 9 with multiple sclerosis.

In DNA form, the CDR3 reads TGTGCCAGCAGCTTACTAGCGGGAGGGTGGGATGAGCAGTTCTTC. This gives the protein CASSLLAGGWDEQFF. V gene TRBV7-3 combines with J gene TRBJ2-1; TRBD2 matches at 12 bases. The CDR3 contains 15 residues. Losses at the gene ends were 2 bases for V and 8 bases for J; bases not matched to a gene: 4. Germline CDR1 reads SGHTA; CDR2 reads FQGTGA.

The gene calls are TRBV10-1 and TRBJ2-1; the D gene could be TRBD1 or TRBD2 (5 bases each). CDR3 size: 17 residues. V lost 5 bases, J lost 5 bases, and 22 bases lay in between. In germline, CDR1 is WNHNN, CDR2 SYGVQD (reference sequence). The CDR3 bases are TGCGCCAGCAGTTCCGGGGACGCAGGGTTCCCCGACAATGAGCAGTTCTTC. Protein sequence: CASSSGDAGFPDNEQFF.

This clonotype was seen more than once but under ten times. In DNA, the CDR3 is TGTGCCAGCAGCTTACGGGGGCCCAGCACAGATACGCAGTATTTT. This codes for CASSLRGPSTDTQYF. This sequence joins TRBV12-3 or TRBV12-4 and TRBJ2-3; D may correspond to TRBD1 or TRBD2 (6 bases each). The CDR3 sequence is 15 residues long. V was clipped by 6 bases and J by 0 bases, with 13 bases between them.

CDR3 DNA: TGTGCCAGCAGTTACAGTGCCGACAGGGCTACTGAAGCTTTCTTT. Residues: CASSYSADRATEAFF. The chain employs TRBV6-5 and TRBJ1-1, with 7 nucleotides matching TRBD1. CDR1 is MNHEY and CDR2 is SVGAGI in the germline V gene. The CDR3 has 15 amino acids. V shed 2 bases, J shed 5 bases, and the junction held 8 bases outside the gene matches.

This clonotype was seen a few times. The chain combines TRBV14 with TRBJ2-7; 9 bases agree with TRBD1. CDR3 size: 14 residues. Germline values: CDR1 SGHDN, CDR2 FVKESK. V lost 4 bases and J lost 6; bases outside the gene matches: 7. For the CDR3, the DNA is TGTGCCAGCAGCCCCCCGGGACAGGGTCTCGAGCAGTACTTC. Protein sequence: CASSPPGQGLEQYF.

This clonotype was seen a handful of times. This chain joins TRBV5-1 and TRBJ2-7, with D perhaps matching TRBD1 (5 bases). The CDR3 contains 14 residues. Trimming pared 4 bases from V and 5 bases from J, leaving 16 bases between. From germline, CDR1 is SGHRS and CDR2 YFSETQ. CDR3 sequence (DNA): TGCGCCAGCAGCCCCACAGGCGAAGAGGACGAGCAGTACTTC. This translates into CASSPTGEEDEQYF.

The rearrangement links TRBV7-3 to TRBJ2-1; 10 positions agree with TRBD2. V lost 5 bases to trimming and J lost 8 bases; unmatched junction nucleotides: 12. This CDR3 region has 16 residues. The germline CDR1 and CDR2 sequences are SGHTA and FQGTGA. The CDR3 loop is CASSGGASGSGHEQFF. The CDR3 bases are TGTGCCAGCAGCGGAGGCGCTAGCGGGAGTGGCCATGAGCAGTTCTTC. The full variable domain, rest sourced from reference TRBV7-3 and TRBJ2-1, is GAGVSQTPSNKVTEKGKYVELRCDPISGHTALYWYRQSLGQGPEFLIYFQGTGAADDSGLPNDRFFAVRPEGSVSTLKIQRTERGDSAVYLCASSGGASGSGHEQFFGPGTRLTVL.

V is TRBV2 and J is TRBJ2-7; TRBD1 might be the D (6 bases). CDR3 length equals 12 residues. V gave up 6 bases and J gave up 2 bases, with 8 bases separating them. Germline V gene data show CDR1 as SNHLY and CDR2 as FYNNEI. In DNA form, the CDR3 reads TGTGCCAGCAGGCAGGGGCCCTACGAGCAGTACTTC. Amino acid sequence: CASRQGPYEQYF.

The sample holds a few counts of this clonotype. V and J are TRBV7-8 and TRBJ2-5; 10 bases are a match to TRBD2. The CDR3 is 16 residues long. The germline CDR1 and CDR2 sequences are SGHVS and FQNEAQ. Trimming at V came to 5 bases and at J to 5 bases, leaving 11 bases not matched to a gene. CDR3 DNA sequence: TGTGCCAGCAGCCCAACGTTGAGCGGGGGGGCGGAGACCCAGTACTTC. Protein sequence: CASSPTLSGGAETQYF.

The V call is TRBV20-1, the J call TRBJ1-1; D might be TRBD1 (5 bases). The CDR3 loop spans 13 amino acids. V was trimmed by 6 bases and J by 3 bases, leaving 14 bases between them. Germline V gives CDR1 DFQATT, CDR2 SNEGSKA (reference sequence). The CDR3 DNA reads TGCAGTGCCCCAAGGTCGGGGGACACTGAAGCTTTCTTT. Translating it yields CSAPRSGDTEAFF.

The chain uses TRBV4-3 and TRBJ2-7; possibly TRBD1 or TRBD2 for D (6 bases each). The germline gives CDR1 LGHNA, CDR2 YSLEER. The CDR3 sequence is 20 residues long. V was clipped by 1 base and J by 1 base, with 26 bases between them. CDR3 DNA sequence: TGCGCCAGCAGCCAAGTTAAGCCCTTTGGGGGGCCAGGCGATTCCTACGAGCAGTACTTC. Its protein is CASSQVKPFGGPGDSYEQYF.

The chain carries TRBV30 and TRBJ1-1, with D possibly being TRBD1 (5 bases). Trimming stripped 0 bases from V and 4 bases from J, with 18 bases between. Germline values: CDR1 GTSNPN, CDR2 SVGIG (reference sequence). The CDR3 spans 16 residues. For the CDR3, the DNA is TGTGCCTGGAGTGTACCTGCTATCCGGGGGGGCACTGAAGCTTTCTTT. It encodes CAWSVPAIRGGTEAFF.

This clonotype was observed a single time. This CDR3 reads CASRTVLGATNEKLFF. Here the CDR3 DNA reads TGTGCCAGCAGAACAGTACTCGGTGCAACTAATGAAAAACTGTTTTTT. The V call is TRBV7-2, the J call TRBJ1-4, with D uncertain. V was trimmed by 6 bases and J by 0 bases, leaving 14 bases between them. Germline V gene data show CDR1 as SGHTA and CDR2 as FQGNSA. The CDR3 has 16 amino acids.

The CDR3 bases are TGCAGCGTGGCCACAGGGGTGGGCGATCAGCCCCAGCATTTT. This translates into CSVATGVGDQPQHF. The chain combines TRBV29-1 with TRBJ1-5, with 7 bases lining up with TRBD1. CDR3 size: 14 residues. J lost 5 bases, V lost 6 bases, and 10 bases had no gene match. Per germline, CDR1 SQVTM and CDR2 ANQGSEA.

This chain connects TRBV5-1 to TRBJ2-5; TRBD1 might be the D (5 bases). Looked up from germline, CDR1 is SGHRS and CDR2 is YFSETQ. The length of the CDR3 is 13 residues. V gave up 6 bases and J gave up 2 bases, with 11 bases separating them. In nucleotides, the CDR3 is TGCGCCAGCATGGGGTCAGGGCAAGAGACCCAGTACTTC. Translation: CASMGSGQETQYF.

The rearrangement uses TRBV27 and TRBJ2-1; 10 bases match TRBD2. CDR3 length equals 15 residues. The trim removed 5 bases at V and 5 bases at J, leaving 6 bases unmatched. Germline-derived CDR1 and CDR2 are MNHEY and SMNVEV (reference sequence). The CDR3 nucleotides are TGTGCCAGCAGTACATGGACTAGCGGCAACAATGAGCAGTTCTTC. Amino acids: CASSTWTSGNNEQFF.

V gene TRBV14 combines with J gene TRBJ2-7; weak D call: TRBD2 (6 bases). Per germline, CDR1 SGHDN and CDR2 FVKESK. Trimming left V 3 bases short and J 0 bases short, with 15 bases between. This CDR3 is 16 amino acids long. The CDR3 DNA follows: TGTGCCAGCAGCCAGGGACTCAGGACTACCTCCTACGAGCAGTACTTC. Protein sequence: CASSQGLRTTSYEQYF.

The chain carries TRBV2 and TRBJ1-2; the D gene is possibly TRBD1 (6 bases). Looked up from germline, CDR1 is SNHLY and CDR2 is FYNNEI. This CDR3 spans 13 amino acids. V shed 9 bases and J shed 2 bases, with 13 bases lying between them. The CDR3 DNA reads TGTGCCAGGGCCTTGACAGGCAACTATGGCTACACCTTC. Translating gives CARALTGNYGYTF.

This chain connects TRBV6-2 or TRBV6-3 to TRBJ2-5; possible D gene TRBD1, 5 bases. TRBJ2-7 explains the end of the DNA better; the J call may be wrong. CDR1 is MNHEY, CDR2 SVGEGT, per germline. The CDR3 runs 13 residues. DNA of the CDR3: TGTGCCAGCAGTTACTCGACAGCGCGCGAGCAGTACTTC. Amino acid sequence: CASSYSTAREQYF.

The chain employs TRBV2 and TRBJ2-5, with D tentatively TRBD1 (5 bases). CDR1 and CDR2 from the germline V gene are SNHLY and FYNNEI. Trimming took 7 bases from V and 4 from J, leaving 19 bases between them. The CDR3 is made up of 15 amino acids. Here the CDR3 reads CASNALLAGRETQYF. Written as DNA, the CDR3 is TGTGCCAGCAACGCTCTTTTGGCAGGGCGAGAGACCCAGTACTTC.

The V call is TRBV5-1, the J call TRBJ2-7, with TRBD2 matching 9 bases. This CDR3 has 16 residues. With V trimmed by 4 bases and J by 7 bases, 15 bases remained unmatched. CDR1 is SGHRS and CDR2 is YFSETQ in the germline V gene. The chain's CDR3 is CASSPVGSGRLGEQYF. Here the CDR3 DNA reads TGCGCCAGCAGCCCCGTCGGCAGCGGGAGGCTGGGGGAGCAGTACTTC.

This clonotype was observed a few times. The CDR3: CSARANTDGMWDEQFF. The CDR3 coding sequence is TGCAGTGCTAGAGCAAACACGGACGGAATGTGGGATGAGCAGTTCTTC. The chain has TRBV20-1 and TRBJ2-1; D not certain. CDR1 and CDR2 from the germline V gene are DFQATT and SNEGSKA (reference sequence). The CDR3 is 16 residues long. Trimming left V 1 base short and J 8 bases short, with 21 bases between.

The CDR3 loop is CASSGRSVHEQFF. CDR3 coding DNA: TGTGCCAGCAGCGGGCGTAGCGTGCATGAGCAGTTCTTC. The chain has TRBV7-9 and TRBJ2-1; TRBD2 might be the D (5 bases). CDR3 length equals 13 residues. In germline, CDR1 is SEHNR, CDR2 FQNEAQ (reference sequence). V gave up 5 bases and J gave up 8 bases, with 13 bases separating them. Full variable domain (missing parts from reference TRBV7-9 and TRBJ2-1): DTGVSQNPRHKITKRGQNVTFRCDPISEHNRLYWYRQTLGQGPEFLTYFQNEAQLEKSRLLSDRFSAERPKGSFSTLEIQRTEQGDSAMYLCASSGRSVHEQFFGPGTRLTVL.

This chain connects TRBV5-1 to TRBJ2-1, with 7 nucleotides matching TRBD2. CDR3 length equals 16 residues. Trimming took 2 bases from V and 2 from J; bases not matched to a gene: 7. The germline CDR1 and CDR2 sequences are SGHRS and YFSETQ. CDR3 sequence: CASSFVAGTPYNEQFF. The DNA of the CDR3 is TGCGCCAGCAGCTTCGTAGCGGGTACGCCCTACAATGAGCAGTTCTTC.

The chain recombines TRBV29-1 with TRBJ1-4; TRBD1 aligns across 7 bases. V lost 0 bases, J lost 7 bases, and 8 bases stayed unmatched. The CDR3 covers 15 residues. Germline loops: CDR1 SQVTM, CDR2 ANQGSEA. This CDR3 is CSVEDKEGAREKLFF. DNA of the CDR3: TGCAGCGTTGAAGATAAGGAGGGGGCTCGTGAAAAACTGTTTTTT.

This clonotype was counted a single time. The rearrangement uses TRBV7-2 and TRBJ1-1; the D is unclear. Between the trimmed V and J ends, which lost 2 bases and 4 bases, there was a span of 20 bases. The CDR3 has 17 residues. The germline V gene encodes CDR1 SGHTA and CDR2 FQGNSA. The CDR3 loop is CASSLNPIQVSRTEAFF. The DNA for the CDR3 is TGTGCCAGCAGCTTAAATCCCATACAAGTTTCTCGCACTGAAGCTTTCTTT.

This chain links TRBV6-2 or TRBV6-3 with TRBJ2-3, with D perhaps matching TRBD1 (6 bases). The CDR3 has 15 amino acids. The germline gives CDR1 MNHEY, CDR2 SVGEGT. V lost 6 bases to trimming and J lost 4 bases, with 17 bases between them. CDR3 amino acids: CASRSGAPRSDTQYF. The CDR3 DNA follows: TGTGCCAGCAGATCAGGGGCCCCTCGGTCAGATACGCAGTATTTT.

Only a few counts were recorded for this clonotype. This chain joins TRBV29-1 and TRBJ2-7; 7 bases match TRBD2. V lost 3 bases, J lost 6 bases, and 11 bases stayed unmatched. This CDR3 is built from 14 residues. Per the germline V gene, CDR1 is SQVTM and CDR2 is ANQGSEA. This CDR3 reads CSVDDTSEGREQYF. The DNA of the CDR3 is TGCAGCGTTGACGATACTAGCGAGGGTCGCGAGCAGTACTTC.

The genes are TRBV11-2 and TRBJ1-1; no reliable D call. The ends were cut back, 0 bases at V and 5 bases at J, with 7 bases in the middle. CDR1 and CDR2 (germline): SGHAT, FQNNGV. This CDR3 is 13 amino acids long. CDR3 nucleotides: TGTGCCAGCAGCTTAGAAATGCGGACTGAAGCTTTCTTT. This translates into CASSLEMRTEAFF.

The chain carries TRBV7-2 and TRBJ2-3; 9 bases are shared with TRBD2. The CDR3 has 16 residues. The germline V gene encodes CDR1 SGHTA and CDR2 FQGNSA. Unmatched junction bases numbered 10, after V lost 4 bases and J lost 5 bases. The CDR3 DNA follows: TGTGCCAGCAGCTCCCGGCGGGGGGGCGCGGGAGATACGCAGTATTTT. Amino acid sequence: CASSSRRGGAGDTQYF. The complete variable domain, with remaining parts taken from reference TRBV7-2 and TRBJ2-3, reads GAGVSQSPSNKVTEKGKDVELRCDPISGHTALYWYRQSLGQGLEFLIYFQGNSAPDKSGLPSDRFSAERTGGSVSTLTIQRTQQEDSAVYLCASSSRRGGAGDTQYFGPGTRLTVL.